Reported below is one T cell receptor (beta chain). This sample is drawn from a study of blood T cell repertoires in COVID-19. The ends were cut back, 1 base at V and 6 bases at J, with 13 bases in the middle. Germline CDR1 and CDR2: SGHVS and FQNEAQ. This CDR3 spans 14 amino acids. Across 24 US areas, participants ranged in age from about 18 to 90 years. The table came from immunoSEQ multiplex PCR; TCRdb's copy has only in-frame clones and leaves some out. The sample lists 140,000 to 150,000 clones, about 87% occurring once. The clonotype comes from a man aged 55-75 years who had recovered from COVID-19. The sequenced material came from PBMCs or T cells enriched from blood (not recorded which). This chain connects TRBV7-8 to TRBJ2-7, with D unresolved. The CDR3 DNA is TGTGCCAGCAGCTTAGTTCGGTCGGTTCCCGAGCAGTACTTC. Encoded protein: CASSLVRSVPEQYF.